The 19 T cell receptor beta chains in this list originate from one sample, sequenced in a study of glioma-infiltrating T cells. Amplification of TCR alpha and beta CDR3 regions from RNA used iRepertoire nested multiplex PCR. TCRdb re-called the multiplex PCR reads through MiXCR, storing one row per CDR3 protein. The sample lists more than 350,000 distinct CDR3 sequences; roughly two fifths were seen once. The sequencing sample was made of glioma tissue, nonneoplastic brain tissue, or PBMCs (not recorded which). The receptors shown here come from a human donor with low-grade glioma or glioblastoma, undergoing nonglioma brain surgery, or in good health (not recorded which).

The rearrangement links TRBV28 to TRBJ1-1; D call uncertain. The CDR3 extends over 14 amino acids. The germline CDR1 and CDR2 sequences are MDHEN and SYDVKM. V gave up 6 bases and J gave up 5 bases, with 16 bases separating them. The chain's CDR3 is CASSRPGMGTEAFF. The CDR3 DNA follows: TGTGCCAGCAGCCGCCCGGGAATGGGGACTGAAGCTTTCTTT.

The chain uses TRBV5-1 and TRBJ2-7, with TRBD2 matching 9 bases. The CDR3 loop spans 15 amino acids. Per the germline V gene, CDR1 is SGHRS and CDR2 is YFSETQ. V shed 3 bases, J shed 2 bases, and the junction held 6 bases outside the gene matches. The CDR3 bases are TGCGCCAGCAGCTCCGCGGGAGGGACCCCCTACGAGCAGTACTTC. Its translation is CASSSAGGTPYEQYF.

This clonotype has at least ten counts. The CDR3, as DNA: TGCGCCAGCAGCCAAGGTCTCATGAACACTGAAGCTTTCTTT. The encoded protein is CASSQGLMNTEAFF. The chain is built from TRBV4-1 and TRBJ1-1; unclear D gene. Germline lookup yields CDR1 MGHRA and CDR2 YSYEKL. The CDR3 has 14 residues. V lost 1 base, J lost 0 bases, and 6 bases lay in between.

The gene calls are TRBV20-1 and TRBJ2-1, with 11 positions matching TRBD2. CDR1 and CDR2 from the germline V gene are DFQATT and SNEGSKA (reference sequence). The CDR3 contains 16 residues. Trimming removed 6 bases from V and 8 bases from J; junction bases left unmatched: 15. This CDR3 reads CSATPRTSGLGHEQFF. The DNA for the CDR3 is TGCAGTGCCACTCCGAGGACTAGCGGGCTGGGCCATGAGCAGTTCTTC.

This clonotype came up many times. The rearrangement links TRBV7-6 to TRBJ2-2; the D gene is possibly TRBD2 (5 bases). The V end lost 1 base, the J end lost 3 bases, and 9 bases lay between the germline ends. The CDR3 totals 15 residues. CDR1 is SGHVS, CDR2 FNYEAQ, per germline. The CDR3 reads CASSLGVEDTGELFF. For the CDR3, the DNA is TGTGCCAGCAGCTTAGGTGTGGAGGACACCGGGGAGCTGTTTTTT. The full variable domain, in which reference TRBV7-6 and TRBJ2-2 provide the parts outside the CDR3, is GAGVSQSPRYKVTKRGQDVALRCDPISGHVSLYWYRQALGQGPEFLTYFNYEAQQDKSGLPNDRFSAERPEGSISTLTIQRTEQRDSAMYRCASSLGVEDTGELFFGEGSRLTVL.

This chain links TRBV3-1 with TRBJ1-2; 9 bases agree with TRBD1. Germline V gene sequence: CDR1 LGHDT, CDR2 YNNKEL (reference sequence). Trimming took 4 bases from V and 0 from J; bases not matched to a gene: 6. The CDR3 consists of 16 residues. CDR3 amino acids: CASSPDRDRANYGYTF. The CDR3 DNA reads as TGTGCCAGCAGCCCAGACAGGGACAGGGCTAACTATGGCTACACCTTC.

The chain links TRBV5-5 to TRBJ2-3; D is possibly TRBD1 or TRBD2 (5 bases each). CDR1 SGHKS and CDR2 YYEKEE come from the germline V gene (reference sequence). Deletions cut 1 base from V and 5 bases from J, with 17 bases between. The CDR3 is 16 amino acids. This CDR3 reads CASSLWELGTGDTQYF. Written as DNA, the CDR3 is TGTGCCAGCAGCTTGTGGGAGTTGGGAACAGGAGATACGCAGTATTTT.

A remark on this clonotype: This may be a read error, as it is one base from a much larger clone. The J gene is TRBJ1-2, the V gene TRBV27, with D uncertain. Germline CDR1 MNHEY, CDR2 SMNVEV (reference sequence). V dropped 3 bases and J dropped 8 bases, with 7 bases sitting between them. The CDR3 spans 11 residues. For the CDR3, the DNA is TGTGCCAGCAGTTTGGGTCCGGGCTACACCTTC. Translation: CASSLGPGYTF.

The table lists this clonotype with a few counts. The CDR3 nucleotides are TGTGCCAGCAGTTTATTAAGTCCGGGCCTGAACACTGAAGCTTTCTTT. This encodes CASSLLSPGLNTEAFF. The chain uses TRBV28 and TRBJ1-1; D gene uncertain. The CDR3 has 16 amino acids. Germline CDR1 is MDHEN and CDR2 is SYDVKM. Trimming stripped 1 base from V and 0 bases from J, with 12 bases between. The whole variable domain, filled in from reference TRBV28 and TRBJ1-1, reads DVKVTQSSRYLVKRTGEKVFLECVQDMDHENMFWYRQDPGLGLRLIYFSYDVKMKEKGDIPEGYSVSREKKERFSLILESASTNQTSMYLCASSLLSPGLNTEAFFGQGTRLTVV.

This clonotype has at least ten counts. V and J are TRBV7-2 and TRBJ2-3; 15 nucleotides align to TRBD2. Germline trimming cut 3 bases from V and 4 bases from J; bases unmatched to any gene: 11. Germline V gene lookup returns CDR1 SGHTA and CDR2 FQGNSA. The CDR3 has 19 residues. As DNA, the CDR3 is TGTGCCAGCAGCTTCGGACTAGCGGGAGGGGCCGCCCCCGCAGATACGCAGTATTTT. Protein sequence: CASSFGLAGGAAPADTQYF.

Comment on this clonotype: Likely a read error: the CDR3 ends without its conserved phenylalanine or tryptophan. The rearrangement links TRBV14 to TRBJ2-1; possible D gene TRBD2, 6 bases. Trimming took off 4 bases at V and 1 base at J, with 11 bases between the two ends. The CDR3 spans 15 residues. Germline-derived CDR1 and CDR2 are SGHDN and FVKESK. Here the CDR3 reads CASSPREWSYNEQFS. The CDR3 DNA follows: TGTGCCAGCAGCCCACGGGAGTGGTCCTACAATGAGCAGTTCTCC.

This clonotype was observed once. V is TRBV4-1 and J is TRBJ2-5; D is possibly TRBD2 (6 bases). The CDR3 is 15 amino acids. Germline CDR1 MGHRA, CDR2 YSYEKL. The germline V and J ends were trimmed by 2 bases and 1 base, with 11 bases remaining between them. The CDR3 coding sequence is TGCGCCAGCAGCCAATTGGAGGGCCCCCAAGAGACCCAGTACTTC. As protein: CASSQLEGPQETQYF.

A single count supports this clonotype. It may be a read error: a sequence one base away is much more abundant. The rearrangement joins TRBV6-2 or TRBV6-3 to TRBJ1-1; no clear D. Germline values: CDR1 MNHEY, CDR2 SVGEGT. The CDR3 is made up of 13 amino acids. CDR3 sequence: CAGSYVLNTEAFF. In nucleotides, the CDR3 is TGTGCCGGCAGTTACGTTTTGAACACTGAAGCTTTCTTT.

This chain joins TRBV29-1 and TRBJ1-2, with D possibly matching TRBD1 (5 bases). This CDR3 contains 17 residues. V was cut by 7 bases and J by 0 bases, with 24 bases left in between. CDR1 and CDR2 (germline): SQVTM, ANQGSEA. This CDR3 reads CSGTGGPGKEANYGYTF. The CDR3 DNA reads as TGCAGCGGCACCGGAGGGCCAGGGAAGGAAGCTAACTATGGCTACACCTTC.

The chain links TRBV28 to TRBJ2-7; TRBD2 aligns across 12 bases. The germline V gene encodes CDR1 MDHEN and CDR2 SYDVKM. This CDR3 has 18 amino acids. Trimming cost V 4 bases and J 7 bases; bases outside gene matches: 17. The DNA of the CDR3 is TGTGCCAGCAGTTCCCTGACTAGCGGGAGAGGCCCCTACAATGAGCAGTACTTC. Its protein is CASSSLTSGRGPYNEQYF.

This clonotype was observed a few times. This chain's CDR3 is CASSLARGHEQFF. The CDR3 nucleotides are TGTGCCAGCAGCTTAGCTAGGGGACATGAGCAGTTCTTC. The chain employs TRBV7-6 and TRBJ2-1, with D possibly being TRBD1 or TRBD2 (5 bases each). The V and J ends lost 0 bases and 8 bases respectively, with 8 bases between them. Germline-derived CDR1 and CDR2 are SGHVS and FNYEAQ. The CDR3 covers 13 residues.

The chain links TRBV5-1 to TRBJ1-1; tentative D call: TRBD1 (6 bases). The CDR3 is 13 amino acids. Trimming removed 0 bases at V and 6 bases at J, with 9 bases between. Germline CDR1 and CDR2: SGHRS and YFSETQ. CDR3 DNA sequence: TGCGCCAGCAGCTTGGGAAAGGGGGCTGAAGCTTTCTTT. This codes for CASSLGKGAEAFF.

The rearrangement joins TRBV12-5 to TRBJ2-5, with D uncertain. V was shortened by 5 bases and J by 5 bases, with 15 bases between the two germline ends. CDR3 length: 14 residues. Germline values: CDR1 LGHNT, CDR2 FRNRAP. The DNA for the CDR3 is TGTGCTAGTGGTCCCTCTTCTAGTGTGGAGACCCAGTACTTC. Encoded protein: CASGPSSSVETQYF.

Comment on this clonotype: At one end the junction does not follow the germline gene, possibly because of a read error. The V gene is TRBV7-2, the J gene TRBJ2-3; the match to TRBD2 covers 10 bases. Germline V gene sequence: CDR1 SGHTA, CDR2 FQGNSA. This CDR3 comprises 16 residues. In DNA, the CDR3 is TGTGCCGGCAGCCCGCCCTCTAGCGGGAGCGCATATACGCAGTATTTT. Amino acids: CAGSPPSSGSAYTQYF.